These 19 T cell receptor beta chains were all obtained from the same sample, sequenced in a study of regulatory T cells in long-lasting Graves disease. The TCR beta library used iRepertoire HTBI primers with Arm-PCR amplification of CDR3. TCRdb re-derived calls from the multiplex PCR reads in MiXCR, one entry per CDR3 protein. The sample lists 500,000 to 700,000 distinct CDR3 sequences; 16% were seen once. Time point indicated: newly diagnosed GD, antithyroid drugs for less than 3 months. RNA from PBMCs was the source of the TCR library. A further study also used this sample, focusing on T cells in Graves' hyperthyroidism and ophthalmopathy.

Specimen: peripheral blood mononuclear cells (PBMCs), collected at new diagnosis, from a patient treated with antithyroid drugs. These receptors were taken from a woman aged 25 to 39 with Graves disease.

A word on this clonotype: A much larger clone lies one base from this, so it may be a read error. The V and J genes are TRBV2 and TRBJ1-6; 7 nucleotides agree with TRBD1. CDR1 SNHLY and CDR2 FYNNEI come from the germline V gene. The CDR3 contains 16 residues. With 0 bases clipped from V and 11 bases from J, the junction kept 10 bases outside the gene matches. The CDR3 DNA sequence: TGTGCCAGCAGTGAAGCGTTTTCGGACAGGAGAGCACCCCTCCACTTT. This codes for CASSEAFSDRRAPLHF.

Details on this clonotype: Compared with germline, one end of the junction differs, possibly owing to a read error. The chain has TRBV7-3 and TRBJ2-3; either TRBD1 or TRBD2 may supply D (5 bases each). The J call may be wrong; the DNA end is better matched by TRBJ2-5. Per germline, CDR1 SGHTA and CDR2 FQGTGA. The CDR3 is made up of 13 amino acids. CDR3 sequence (DNA): TGTGCCAGCAGCTTGGATGGGGGAGAGGCCCAGTACTTC. Residues: CASSLDGGEAQYF.

This clonotype turned up a few times. The chain recombines TRBV19 with TRBJ1-5; 8 nucleotides match TRBD1. V was pared by 8 bases and J by 4 bases, with 7 bases of the junction left unmatched. CDR1 and CDR2 (germline): LNHDA, SQIVND (reference sequence). This CDR3 comprises 14 residues. Written as DNA, the CDR3 is TGTGCCAGTGCCCAAGGACAGGGAAATCAGCCCCAGCATTTT. Translation gives CASAQGQGNQPQHF.

At least ten counts were recorded for this clonotype. V and J are TRBV5-1 and TRBJ1-1; D unclear. The germline CDR1 and CDR2 sequences are SGHRS and YFSETQ. Trimming took off 0 bases at V and 8 bases at J, with 8 bases between the two ends. This CDR3 has 12 amino acids. CDR3 sequence (DNA): TGCGCCAGCAGCTTGGTGCCGGCCGAAGCTTTCTTT. It translates to CASSLVPAEAFF.

Concerning this clonotype itself: The likely explanation is a read error, given a far larger clone one base away. The chain joins TRBV6-1 to TRBJ1-1; weak D call: TRBD1 (6 bases). The germline CDR1 and CDR2 sequences are MNHNS and SASEGT. The CDR3 is 13 residues long. The V end lost 7 bases, the J end lost 1 base, and 10 bases lay between the germline ends. The DNA of the CDR3 is TGTGCCAGCACCCGACAGGCGAACACTGAAGCTTTCTTT. It yields the protein CASTRQANTEAFF.

In the case of this clonotype: This may stem from a read error, because a much larger clone lies one nucleotide away. The chain couples TRBV3-1 to TRBJ1-1; TRBD1 is a possible D gene (5 bases). This CDR3 is 11 amino acids long. The germline V gene has CDR1 LGHDT and CDR2 YNNKEL (reference sequence). This CDR3 is CASQRGTQASF. The CDR3 DNA reads TGTGCCAGTCAGCGGGGGACTCAAGCTTCCTTT.

The chain combines TRBV3-1 with TRBJ1-6; D unclear. CDR1 and CDR2 (germline): LGHDT, YNNKEL (reference sequence). Trimming removed 5 bases at V and 2 bases at J, with 10 bases between. This CDR3 has 15 amino acids. CDR3 coding DNA: TGTGCCAGCAGCGAGGGCAGCACCTATAATTCACCCCTCCACTTT. It encodes CASSEGSTYNSPLHF.

This clonotype was observed many times. The J gene is TRBJ2-7, the V gene TRBV7-3; D is uncertain. The CDR3 covers 17 residues. Germline V gene lookup returns CDR1 SGHTA and CDR2 FQGTGA. V was cut by 8 bases and J by 4 bases, with 27 bases left in between. Here the CDR3 reads CASPAPCLLVWGYEQYF. DNA for the CDR3: TGTGCCAGCCCCGCCCCGTGTTTGCTTGTTTGGGGATACGAGCAGTACTTC.

Turning to this clonotype: A much bigger clone sits one base away, suggesting this may be a read error. For the CDR3, the DNA is TGTGCCAGCAGTGACCCATATTCAGTCGGGTTCGATGAGCGGTTCTTC. Its protein product is CASSDPYSVGFDERFF. V gene TRBV6-1 combines with J gene TRBJ2-1; D unresolved. CDR3 size: 16 residues. In germline, CDR1 is MNHNS, CDR2 SASEGT.

This clonotype was picked up many times. The CDR3 spells CASSFQGASEAFF. CDR3 DNA: TGTGCCAGCAGCTTCCAGGGGGCTTCTGAAGCTTTCTTT. The rearrangement links TRBV7-2 to TRBJ1-1; 8 bases fit TRBD1. V dropped 3 bases and J dropped 6; count of bases not matched to a gene: 3. Germline loops: CDR1 SGHTA, CDR2 FQGNSA. The CDR3 sequence is 13 residues long.

J is TRBJ2-3 and V is TRBV28; 10 bases line up with TRBD1. V shed 5 bases, J shed 0 bases, and the junction held 8 bases outside the gene matches. Germline assignment: CDR1 MDHEN and CDR2 SYDVKM. The CDR3 runs 17 residues. CDR3 protein: CASSSPGTGASTDTQYF. CDR3 DNA: TGTGCCAGCAGTAGTCCCGGGACAGGGGCTAGCACAGATACGCAGTATTTT.

This clonotype has ten or more counts. The CDR3 DNA reads TGTGCCAGCAGCTTATCCCCGCTAGCGGGAGCATACAATGAGCAGTTCTTC. It codes for CASSLSPLAGAYNEQFF. The chain is built from TRBV7-6 and TRBJ2-1, with 10 bases matching TRBD2. The CDR3 loop spans 17 amino acids. Unmatched junction bases numbered 8, after V lost 2 bases and J lost 4 bases. CDR1 is SGHVS and CDR2 is FNYEAQ in the germline V gene.

This clonotype showed up just once. A much larger clonotype is one base distant, so this may be a read error. The V and J genes are TRBV2 and TRBJ1-6; 7 bases are a match to TRBD1. Germline CDR1 is SNHLY and CDR2 is FYNNEI. CDR3 size: 13 residues. For the CDR3, the DNA is TGTGTCAGCACCCCGGACAGGTCCCCTCCCCTCCACTTT. It encodes CVSTPDRSPPLHF.

The CDR3 coding sequence is TGTGCCAGCAGCCACCGGGGGGACAATCAGCCCCAGCATTTT. Translating gives CASSHRGDNQPQHF. The gene calls are TRBV3-1 and TRBJ1-5; possible D gene TRBD1, 5 bases. The V end was cut by 3 bases, the J end by 3 bases, with 9 bases between. CDR3 length: 14 amino acids. CDR1 is LGHDT, CDR2 YNNKEL, per germline (reference sequence).

This clonotype was recorded at least ten times. The CDR3 is CASIRGGAGSGANVLTF. The CDR3 DNA reads as TGTGCCAGCATCCGAGGGGGGGCCGGCTCTGGGGCCAACGTCCTGACTTTC. The J gene is TRBJ2-6, the V gene TRBV2, with D possibly being TRBD2 (7 bases). CDR1 and CDR2 (germline): SNHLY, FYNNEI. The CDR3 runs to 17 residues. The V gene lost 7 bases and the J gene lost 0 bases, with 16 bases spanning the gap.

The rearrangement uses TRBV3-1 and TRBJ1-3; possible D gene TRBD1, 5 bases. Germline-derived CDR1 and CDR2 are LGHDT and YNNKEL (reference sequence). Trimming took off 1 base at V and 9 bases at J, with 19 bases between the two ends. The CDR3 contains 16 residues. The chain's CDR3 is CASSQARQIGTRTIYF. The CDR3 DNA follows: TGTGCCAGCAGCCAAGCTCGGCAAATAGGGACGCGCACCATATATTTT. Full variable domain (rest looked up from reference TRBV3-1 and TRBJ1-3): DTAVSQTPKYLVTQMGNDKSIKCEQNLGHDTMYWYKQDSKKFLKIMFSYNNKELIINETVPNRFSPKSPDKAHLNLHINSLELGDSAVYFCASSQARQIGTRTIYFGEGSWLTVV.

In this sample, this clonotype turned up many times. The rearrangement uses TRBV12-3 or TRBV12-4 and TRBJ2-7; 10 bases align to TRBD1. This CDR3 is built from 14 residues. V was clipped by 6 bases and J by 2 bases; unmatched bases: 4. The CDR3 nucleotides are TGTGCCAGCAGAGGGACAGGGGTGACCTACGAGCAGTACTTC. Its protein product is CASRGTGVTYEQYF.

A few counts support this clonotype. This chain joins TRBV7-9 and TRBJ2-7; D uncertain. The length of the CDR3 is 12 residues. Trimming left V 5 bases short and J 6 bases short, with 11 bases between. Germline V gene sequence: CDR1 SEHNR, CDR2 FQNEAQ (reference sequence). CDR3 in DNA: TGTGCCAGCAGCACTTGGGGTGGCGAGCAGTACTTC. It translates to CASSTWGGEQYF.

V usage is TRBV29-1 and J usage is TRBJ2-1; no definite D call. The CDR3 has 12 amino acids. CDR1 SQVTM and CDR2 ANQGSEA come from the germline V gene. The V end lost 4 bases, the J end lost 8 bases, and 12 bases lay between the germline ends. In nucleotides, the CDR3 is TGCAGCGTTGGCCACCTGGCGGATGAGCAGTTCTTC. Protein: CSVGHLADEQFF.